The next 22 T cell receptor beta chains were all read from a single sample in a study of beta chain features in type 1 diabetes. As every portion of the isolated RNA was reverse transcribed, the sequencing read expressed TCRB transcripts. Profiled with immunoSEQ multiplex PCR; TCRdb holds only in-frame clones, not every one. The data contain hundreds of thousands of clones, around 16% of them singletons. The sample was naive CD4+ T cells from blood. These receptors all stem from a man younger than 35 in good health.

The CDR3 DNA sequence: TGCGCCAGCAGCGAAAGAGAGACAGATTCCTCACCCCTCCACTTT. This sequence encodes CASSERETDSSPLHF. This chain joins TRBV4-3 and TRBJ1-6, with D perhaps matching TRBD1 (5 bases). Trimming pared 5 bases from V and 10 bases from J, leaving 18 bases between. This CDR3 is 15 amino acids long. Germline V lookup: CDR1 LGHNA, CDR2 YSLEER.

This CDR3 reads CASSSWTDGYTF. The CDR3 DNA reads TGTGCCAGCAGCTCTTGGACAGATGGCTACACCTTC. V and J are TRBV28 and TRBJ1-2, with a weak D call TRBD1 (6 bases). The CDR3 runs to 12 residues. Trimming stripped 6 bases from V and 6 bases from J, with 11 bases between. Germline lookup yields CDR1 MDHEN and CDR2 SYDVKM.

This clone was seen only a few times. V gene TRBV18 combines with J gene TRBJ2-2; D is possibly TRBD2 (6 bases). CDR3 length: 18 amino acids. V lost 0 bases to trimming and J lost 1 base, with 15 bases between them. CDR1 and CDR2 (germline): KGHSH, LQKENI. The CDR3 DNA follows: TGTGCCAGCTCACCACCGTTCCGGGGGAAGATGAACACCGGGGAGCTGTTTTTT. This codes for CASSPPFRGKMNTGELFF.

This clone was detected only a few times. The chain employs TRBV4-2 and TRBJ1-2; TRBD1 is a possible D gene (6 bases). The CDR3 is made up of 13 amino acids. The germline V gene encodes CDR1 LGHNA and CDR2 YNFKEQ. V was clipped by 3 bases and J by 4 bases, with 9 bases between them. CDR3 amino acids: CASSQGGGYGYTF. DNA for the CDR3: TGTGCCAGCAGCCAGGGGGGCGGCTATGGCTACACCTTC.

This clone was detected only a few times. The V gene is TRBV21-1, the J gene TRBJ2-1; the table calls TRBD1, which could not be checked here. TRBV21-1 is a pseudogene segment. This CDR3 is built from 20 residues. CDR3 sequence reads: CASSVSMPEPIETVCNEQFF. The DNA of the CDR3 is TGTGCCAGCAGCGTCAGTATGCCAGAACCTATTGAGACAGTATGCAATGAGCAGTTCTTC.

This clone was seen a few times. This sequence joins TRBV7-9 and TRBJ1-2, with D possibly matching TRBD1 (6 bases). Trimming stripped 5 bases from V and 4 bases from J, with 14 bases between. The CDR3 sequence is 14 residues long. Germline values: CDR1 SEHNR, CDR2 FQNEAQ (reference sequence). CDR3 region: CASSPPRGVYGYTF. CDR3 coding DNA: TGTGCCAGCAGCCCACCGAGGGGGGTCTATGGCTACACCTTC.

The chain couples TRBV18 to TRBJ2-7; 12 nucleotides match TRBD1. CDR3 size: 17 residues. The junction had 10 bases not matched to a gene; V was cut back by 2 bases and J by 5 bases. Germline V gene lookup returns CDR1 KGHSH and CDR2 LQKENI. CDR3 sequence reads: CASSPNAPGQGANEQYF. The CDR3 DNA reads as TGTGCCAGCTCACCAAACGCCCCGGGACAGGGGGCGAACGAGCAGTACTTC.

This chain connects TRBV10-3 to TRBJ2-3; D is ambiguous. Trimming stripped 2 bases from V and 4 bases from J, with 4 bases between. Germline V gene lookup returns CDR1 ENHRY and CDR2 SYGVKD. The CDR3 has 12 residues. CDR3 protein: CAISETADTQYF. CDR3 in DNA: TGTGCCATCAGTGAGACGGCAGATACGCAGTATTTT.

The rearrangement uses TRBV7-8 and TRBJ2-3, with D uncertain. Trimming cost V 7 bases and J 2 bases, with 19 bases left between them. Germline CDR1 and CDR2: SGHVS and FQNEAQ. This CDR3 comprises 16 residues. CDR3 DNA sequence: TGTGCCAGCACCCACGCCTCTCAGACCTTCACAGATACGCAGTATTTT. Its protein is CASTHASQTFTDTQYF.

This chain joins TRBV29-1 and TRBJ2-5; 8 bases align to TRBD2. This CDR3 has 15 amino acids. Germline CDR1 is SQVTM and CDR2 is ANQGSEA. The V gene end was trimmed by 2 bases and the J gene end by 1 base; junction bases not matched to a gene: 6. DNA of the CDR3: TGCAGCGTTGAAAGCTTAGCGGGGATCCAAGAGACCCAGTACTTC. It is translated as CSVESLAGIQETQYF.

This clone was seen a few times. The rearrangement links TRBV11-3 to TRBJ2-5; 7 bases are a match to TRBD2. The CDR3 consists of 16 residues. With 1 base clipped from V and 4 bases from J, the junction kept 9 bases outside the gene matches. The germline gives CDR1 SGHNT, CDR2 YENEEA. As DNA, the CDR3 is TGTGCCAGCAGCTTAGGAGGCGGGAGAGTAGGAGAGACCCAGTACTTC. This translates into CASSLGGGRVGETQYF.

This clone was seen only a few times. The V and J genes are TRBV9 and TRBJ1-5; D gene unclear. Germline CDR1 SGDLS, CDR2 YYNGEE. The CDR3 has 13 amino acids. Trimming stripped 0 bases from V and 4 bases from J, with 5 bases between. The CDR3 is CASSVGQNQPQHF. In nucleotides, the CDR3 is TGTGCCAGCAGCGTAGGGCAGAATCAGCCCCAGCATTTT.

The chain uses TRBV25-1 and TRBJ2-1; D gene uncertain. Germline-derived CDR1 and CDR2 are MGHDK and SYGVNS. The CDR3 totals 15 residues. The V end lost 3 bases, the J end lost 5 bases, and 14 bases lay between the germline ends. CDR3 sequence (DNA): TGTGCCAGCAGTGATAGCCACCGGTTCAACAATGAGCAGTTCTTC. This sequence encodes CASSDSHRFNNEQFF.

This clone was recorded a few times. This chain links TRBV30 with TRBJ1-5, with TRBD1 matching over 9 bases. V gave up 3 bases and J gave up 7 bases; unmatched junction bases: 4. Germline CDR1 reads GTSNPN; CDR2 reads SVGIG (reference sequence). The CDR3 is 13 amino acids. CDR3 DNA: TGTGCCTGGAGGGGACAGGGAGGACAGCCCCAGCATTTT. Its translation is CAWRGQGGQPQHF. Supplemented by reference TRBV30 and TRBJ1-5, the full variable domain reads SQTIHQWPATLVQPVGSPLSLECTVEGTSNPNLYWYRQAAGRGLQLLFYSVGIGQISSEVPQNLSASRPQDRQFILSSKKLLLSDSGFYLCAWRGQGGQPQHFGDGTRLSIL.

The chain has TRBV7-2 and TRBJ2-1, with D perhaps matching TRBD1 or TRBD2 (5 bases each). The germline V gene has CDR1 SGHTA and CDR2 FQGNSA. This CDR3 is built from 17 residues. The ends were cut back, 8 bases at V and 0 bases at J, with 20 bases in the middle. CDR3 sequence reads: CASLPRGKTFSYNEQFF. The CDR3 DNA follows: TGTGCCAGCTTGCCGAGGGGTAAAACCTTCTCCTACAATGAGCAGTTCTTC.

The chain uses TRBV9 and TRBJ1-3; D remains unclear. The CDR3 spans 15 residues. With 1 base removed from V and 2 bases from J, the gap between germline ends came to 10 bases. Germline V gene sequence: CDR1 SGDLS, CDR2 YYNGEE. The CDR3 reads CASSVSTITGNTIYF. CDR3 nucleotides: TGTGCCAGCAGCGTATCCACCATCACTGGAAACACCATATATTTT.

This clone showed up just a few times. This CDR3 is also generated by other DNA sequences in the sample. The CDR3 coding sequence is TGTGCCAGCTCACCGAGGGGGGAGACCCAGTACTTC. It yields the protein CASSPRGETQYF. The V call is TRBV18, the J call TRBJ2-5, with D maybe TRBD1 (6 bases). The CDR3 is 12 amino acids. Trimming removed 3 bases at V and 5 bases at J, with 7 bases between. Germline CDR1 and CDR2: KGHSH and LQKENI.

The chain combines TRBV19 with TRBJ1-6, with TRBD1 as a possible D gene (5 bases). Germline V CDR1 and CDR2: LNHDA, SQIVND (reference sequence). The V end lost 11 bases, the J end lost 6 bases, and 17 bases lay between the germline ends. CDR3 length: 14 residues. The DNA of the CDR3 is TGTGCCGTGGACCCGGGGCGAGGTAATTCACCCCTCCACTTT. Translated: CAVDPGRGNSPLHF.

In the case of this clone: Other DNA sequences in this specimen translate into the identical CDR3. The V gene is TRBV5-1, the J gene TRBJ2-5; 12 bases are a match to TRBD2. The germline V gene encodes CDR1 SGHRS and CDR2 YFSETQ. CDR3 length: 15 residues. J was trimmed by 1 base and V by 4 bases; bases with no gene match: 2. This CDR3 reads CASSTSGGPQETQYF. The CDR3 DNA reads as TGCGCCAGCAGCACTAGCGGGGGGCCCCAAGAGACCCAGTACTTC.

The chain employs TRBV13 and TRBJ1-3, with TRBD1 matching 8 bases. This CDR3 comprises 18 residues. The V gene end was trimmed by 5 bases and the J gene end by 2 bases; junction bases not matched to a gene: 14. From germline, CDR1 is PRHDT and CDR2 FYEKMQ (reference sequence). CDR3 residues: CASSGQIDRGATGNTIYF. The CDR3 DNA follows: TGTGCCAGCAGCGGCCAAATCGACAGGGGTGCTACTGGAAACACCATATATTTT.

The chain has TRBV11-2 and TRBJ2-3; 11 positions match TRBD2. V dropped 3 bases and J dropped 4; count of bases not matched to a gene: 6. The germline gives CDR1 SGHAT, CDR2 FQNNGV. The CDR3 is 16 residues long. CDR3 sequence (DNA): TGTGCCAGCAGCTTCACTAGCGGGAGCCGACCAGATACGCAGTATTTT. As protein: CASSFTSGSRPDTQYF.

The chain links TRBV28 to TRBJ1-1; TRBD1 is a possible D gene (6 bases). Between the trimmed V and J ends, which lost 7 bases and 1 base, there was a span of 13 bases. The CDR3 runs 14 residues. CDR1 and CDR2 from the germline V gene are MDHEN and SYDVKM. CDR3 amino acids: CASTSTGKNTEAFF. In DNA form, the CDR3 reads TGTGCCAGCACTTCGACAGGAAAGAACACTGAAGCTTTCTTT.